The text below deals with one TCR beta chain. The antigen remains unidentified. The ends were cut back, 2 bases at V and 5 bases at J, with 19 bases in the middle. The CDR3 is made up of 17 amino acids. Germline V gene data show CDR1 as LNHNV and CDR2 as YYDKDF (reference sequence). MiXCR was run by TCRdb on the 5' RACE reads, yielding one entry per CDR3 protein. The table lists 1,800,000 or so distinct CDR3 sequences, about 32% of them singletons. The record originates from a study of identical twins. Study conclusions and caveats: Donors were not followed over many years; analysis was cross-sectional. Out-of-frame TCR alpha sharing observed in monozygotic twins exceeded model estimates.

The sample was cord blood. The TCR comes from a newborn girl in good health. The J gene is TRBJ2-1, the V gene TRBV15; no firm D call. The CDR3 reads CATSRLMWAHTHNEQFF. As DNA, the CDR3 is TGTGCCACCAGCAGATTGATGTGGGCGCACACACACAATGAGCAGTTCTTC.